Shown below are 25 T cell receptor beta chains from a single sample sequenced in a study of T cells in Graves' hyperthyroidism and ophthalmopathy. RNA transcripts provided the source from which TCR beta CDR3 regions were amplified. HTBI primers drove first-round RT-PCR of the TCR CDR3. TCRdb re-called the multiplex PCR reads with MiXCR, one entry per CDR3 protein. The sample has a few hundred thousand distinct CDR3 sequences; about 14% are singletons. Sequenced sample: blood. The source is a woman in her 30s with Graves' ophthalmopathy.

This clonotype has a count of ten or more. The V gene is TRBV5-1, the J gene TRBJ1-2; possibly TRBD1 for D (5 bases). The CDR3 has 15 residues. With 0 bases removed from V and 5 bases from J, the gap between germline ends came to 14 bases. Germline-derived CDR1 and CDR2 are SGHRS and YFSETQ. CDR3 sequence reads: CASSLVGDGEYGYTF. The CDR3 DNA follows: TGCGCCAGCAGCTTGGTTGGGGACGGAGAATATGGCTACACCTTC.

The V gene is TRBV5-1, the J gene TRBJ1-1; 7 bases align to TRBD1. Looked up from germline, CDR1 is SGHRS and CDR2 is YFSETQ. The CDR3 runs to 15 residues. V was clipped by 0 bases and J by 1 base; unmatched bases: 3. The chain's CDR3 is CASSLEGARNTEAFF. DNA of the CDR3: TGCGCCAGCAGCTTGGAGGGGGCCCGGAACACTGAAGCTTTCTTT.

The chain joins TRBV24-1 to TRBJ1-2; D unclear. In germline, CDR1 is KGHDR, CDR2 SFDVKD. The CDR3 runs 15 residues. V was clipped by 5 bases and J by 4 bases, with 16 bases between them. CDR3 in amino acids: CATSGPSPPFYGYTF. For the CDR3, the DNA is TGTGCCACCAGTGGCCCGTCCCCCCCTTTCTATGGCTACACCTTC.

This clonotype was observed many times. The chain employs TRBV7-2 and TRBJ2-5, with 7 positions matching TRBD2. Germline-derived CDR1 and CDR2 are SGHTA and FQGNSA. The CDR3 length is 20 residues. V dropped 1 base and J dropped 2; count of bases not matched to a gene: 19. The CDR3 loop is CASSLVGGGFGVGGQETQYF. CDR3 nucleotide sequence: TGTGCCAGCAGCTTAGTGGGGGGGGGATTTGGTGTGGGGGGACAAGAGACCCAGTACTTC.

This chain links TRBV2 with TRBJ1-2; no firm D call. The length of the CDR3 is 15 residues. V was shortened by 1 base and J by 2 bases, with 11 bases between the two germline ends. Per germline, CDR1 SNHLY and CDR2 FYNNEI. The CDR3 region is CASSEVGASNYGYTF. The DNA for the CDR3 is TGTGCCAGCAGTGAAGTTGGCGCTTCCAACTATGGCTACACCTTC. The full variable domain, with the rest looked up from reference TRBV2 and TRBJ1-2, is EPEVTQTPSHQVTQMGQEVILRCVPISNHLYFYWYRQILGQKVEFLVSFYNNEISEKSEIFDDQFSVERPDGSNFTLKIRSTKLEDSAMYFCASSEVGASNYGYTFGSGTRLTVV.

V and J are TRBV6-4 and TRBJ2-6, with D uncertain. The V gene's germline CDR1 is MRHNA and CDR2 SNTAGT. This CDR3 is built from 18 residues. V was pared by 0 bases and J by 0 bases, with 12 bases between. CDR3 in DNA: TGTGCCAGCAGTGACTCGACATCTCCAGGCTCTGGGGCCAACGTCCTGACTTTC. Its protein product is CASSDSTSPGSGANVLTF.

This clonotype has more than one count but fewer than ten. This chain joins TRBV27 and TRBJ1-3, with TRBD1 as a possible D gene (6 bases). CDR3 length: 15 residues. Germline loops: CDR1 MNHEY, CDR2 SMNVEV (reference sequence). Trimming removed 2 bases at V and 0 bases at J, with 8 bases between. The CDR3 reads CASSLQGTSGNTIYF. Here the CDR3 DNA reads TGTGCCAGCAGTTTACAGGGGACCTCTGGAAACACCATATATTTT.

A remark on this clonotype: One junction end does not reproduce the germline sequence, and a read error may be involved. CDR3 nucleotide sequence: TGTGCCGGCAGCTTATTAGGGGTACTTGCGAACACTGAAGCTTTCTTT. It encodes CAGSLLGVLANTEAFF. The chain uses TRBV7-9 and TRBJ1-1; a weak D match, TRBD1 (5 bases). The CDR3 has 16 amino acids. CDR1 is SEHNR, CDR2 FQNEAQ, per germline (reference sequence).

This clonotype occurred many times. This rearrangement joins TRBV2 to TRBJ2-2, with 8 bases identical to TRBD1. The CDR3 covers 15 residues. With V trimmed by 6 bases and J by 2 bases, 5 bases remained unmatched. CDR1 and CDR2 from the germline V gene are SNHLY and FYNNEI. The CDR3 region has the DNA TGTGCCAGCAGACCGGACAGGGCAAACACCGGGGAGCTGTTTTTT. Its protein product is CASRPDRANTGELFF.

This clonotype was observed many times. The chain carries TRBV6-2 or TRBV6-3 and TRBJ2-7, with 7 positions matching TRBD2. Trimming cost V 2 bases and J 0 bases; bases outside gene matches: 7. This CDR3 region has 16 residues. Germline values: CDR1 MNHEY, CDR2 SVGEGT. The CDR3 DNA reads TGTGCCAGCAGTTACCAGGAGCGGGGCTTCTCCTACGAGCAGTACTTC. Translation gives CASSYQERGFSYEQYF.

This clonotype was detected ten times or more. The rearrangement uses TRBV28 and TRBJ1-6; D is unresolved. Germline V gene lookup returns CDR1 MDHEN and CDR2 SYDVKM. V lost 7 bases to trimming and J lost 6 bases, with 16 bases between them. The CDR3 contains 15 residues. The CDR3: CASTPRAGFNSPLHF. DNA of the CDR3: TGTGCCAGCACCCCCCGGGCGGGGTTTAATTCACCCCTCCACTTT.

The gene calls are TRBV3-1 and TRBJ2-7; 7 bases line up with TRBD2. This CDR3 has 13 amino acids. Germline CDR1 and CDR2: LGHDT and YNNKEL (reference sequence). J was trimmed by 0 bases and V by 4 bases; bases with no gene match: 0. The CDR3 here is CASSPSGSYEQYF. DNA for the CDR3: TGTGCCAGCAGCCCTAGCGGCTCCTACGAGCAGTACTTC.

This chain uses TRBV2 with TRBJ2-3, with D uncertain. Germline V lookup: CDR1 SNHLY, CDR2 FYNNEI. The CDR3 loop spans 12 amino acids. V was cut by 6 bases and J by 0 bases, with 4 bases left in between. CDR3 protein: CASSDSTDTQYF. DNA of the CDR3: TGTGCCAGCAGCGATAGCACAGATACGCAGTATTTT.

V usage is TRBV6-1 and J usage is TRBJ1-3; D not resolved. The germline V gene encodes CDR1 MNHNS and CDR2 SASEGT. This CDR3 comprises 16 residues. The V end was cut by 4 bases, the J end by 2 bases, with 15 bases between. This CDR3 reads CASSGKTGTAGNTIYF. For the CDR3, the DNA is TGTGCCAGCAGTGGCAAGACGGGTACGGCTGGAAACACCATATATTTT.

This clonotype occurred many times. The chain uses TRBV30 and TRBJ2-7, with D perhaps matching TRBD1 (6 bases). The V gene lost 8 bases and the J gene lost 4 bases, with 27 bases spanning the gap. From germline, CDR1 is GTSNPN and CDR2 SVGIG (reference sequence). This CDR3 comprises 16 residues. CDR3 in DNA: TGTGCCCTGGAAAGCGTTACAGGGCGCCAGTTTTACGAGCAGTACTTC. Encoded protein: CALESVTGRQFYEQYF.

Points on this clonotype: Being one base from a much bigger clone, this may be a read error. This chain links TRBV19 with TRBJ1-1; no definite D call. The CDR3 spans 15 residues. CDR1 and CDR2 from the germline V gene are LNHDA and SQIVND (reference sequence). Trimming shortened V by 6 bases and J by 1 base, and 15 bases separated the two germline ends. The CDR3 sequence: CASRPVAPRNTEAFF. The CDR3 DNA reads TGTGCCAGTAGACCTGTAGCACCGCGGAACACTGAAGCTTTCTTT. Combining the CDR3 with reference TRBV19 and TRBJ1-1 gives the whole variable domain DGGITQSPKYLFRKEGQNVTLSCEQNLNHDAMYWYRQDPGQGLRLIYYSQIVNDFQKGDIAEGYSVSREKKESFPLTVTSAQKNPTAFYLCASRPVAPRNTEAFFGQGTRLTVV.

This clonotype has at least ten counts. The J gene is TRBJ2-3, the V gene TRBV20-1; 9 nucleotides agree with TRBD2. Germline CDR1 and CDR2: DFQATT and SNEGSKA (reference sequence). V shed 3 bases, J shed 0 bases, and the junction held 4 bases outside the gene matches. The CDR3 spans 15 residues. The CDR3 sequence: CSASGSGGSTDTQYF. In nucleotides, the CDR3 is TGCAGTGCTAGTGGTAGCGGGGGAAGCACAGATACGCAGTATTTT.

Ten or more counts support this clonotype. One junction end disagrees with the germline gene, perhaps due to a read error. The CDR3 here is CASRLGNTIYF. The CDR3 DNA reads as TGTGCCAGCAGATTAGGAAACACCATATATTTT. The V call is TRBV11-2, the J call TRBJ1-3; D unclear. This CDR3 contains 11 residues. Germline V gene data show CDR1 as SGHAT and CDR2 as FQNNGV.

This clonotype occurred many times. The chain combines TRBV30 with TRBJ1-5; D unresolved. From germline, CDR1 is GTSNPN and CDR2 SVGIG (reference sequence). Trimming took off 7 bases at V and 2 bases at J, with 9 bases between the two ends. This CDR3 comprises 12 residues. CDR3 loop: CASQWGNQPQHF. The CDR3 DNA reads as TGTGCCTCCCAATGGGGCAATCAGCCCCAGCATTTT.

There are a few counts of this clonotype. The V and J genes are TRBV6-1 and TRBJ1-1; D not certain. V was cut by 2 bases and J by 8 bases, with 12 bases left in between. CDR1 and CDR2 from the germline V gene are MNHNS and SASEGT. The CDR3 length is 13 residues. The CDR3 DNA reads TGTGCCAGCAGTGAACACAAGTCGGTAGAAGCTTTCTTT. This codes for CASSEHKSVEAFF.

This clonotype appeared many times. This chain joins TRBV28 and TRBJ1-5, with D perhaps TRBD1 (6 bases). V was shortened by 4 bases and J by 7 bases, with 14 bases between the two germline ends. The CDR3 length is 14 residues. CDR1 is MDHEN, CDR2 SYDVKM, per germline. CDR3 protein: CASSYLRQGQPQHF. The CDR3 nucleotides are TGTGCCAGCAGTTACCTGCGGCAGGGGCAGCCCCAGCATTTT.

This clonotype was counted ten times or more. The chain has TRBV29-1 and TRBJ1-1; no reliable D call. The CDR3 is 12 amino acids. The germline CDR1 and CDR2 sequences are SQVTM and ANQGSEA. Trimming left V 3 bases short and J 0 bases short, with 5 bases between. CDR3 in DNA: TGCAGCGTTGACAGCATGAACACTGAAGCTTTCTTT. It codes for CSVDSMNTEAFF.

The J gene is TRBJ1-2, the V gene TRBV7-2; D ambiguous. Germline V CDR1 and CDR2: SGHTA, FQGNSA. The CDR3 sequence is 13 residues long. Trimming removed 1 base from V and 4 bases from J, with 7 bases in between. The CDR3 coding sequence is TGTGCCAGCAGCTTAGTATCGAGCTATGGCTACACCTTC. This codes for CASSLVSSYGYTF.

CDR3 amino acids: CASSPTSGGYLNTGELFF. CDR3 bases: TGTGCCAGCAGCCCCACTAGCGGGGGGTACCTCAACACCGGGGAGCTGTTTTTT. The chain employs TRBV4-2 and TRBJ2-2, with 12 positions matching TRBD2. The V gene's germline CDR1 is LGHNA and CDR2 YNFKEQ. CDR3 size: 18 residues. Trimming at V came to 4 bases and at J to 2 bases, leaving 8 bases not matched to a gene.

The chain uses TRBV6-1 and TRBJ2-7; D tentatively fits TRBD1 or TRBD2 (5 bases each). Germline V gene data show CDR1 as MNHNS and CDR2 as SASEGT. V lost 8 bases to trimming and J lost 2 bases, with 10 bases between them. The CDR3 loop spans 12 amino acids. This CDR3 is CASPRDPYEQYF. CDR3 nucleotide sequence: TGTGCCAGCCCCCGGGACCCCTACGAGCAGTACTTC.